This T cell receptor beta chain came from a study of blood T cell repertoires in COVID-19 (dated by TCRdb to the early 2020s). With respect to the entire study: Collaborator samples came from the United States, Italy and Spain and covered acute and convalescent phases of COVID-19. HLA class I and class II types, where available, came from metadata supplied by the sample provider rather than from assay-based typing. The prospective study material was composed of cDNA or gDNA derived from T cells, B-cell-depleted T cells, or PBMCs. Samples came from the ongoing ImmuneRACE study (first 160 participants) plus 1,254 subjects from 6 global collaborators. Deeply sampled blood TCRbeta repertoires from subjects exposed to, actively infected with, or recovered from COVID-19 were included in the dataset. Nearly every sample came with metadata listing a de-identified subject ID, COVID-19 status, age in years and sex. The repertoires were released in a freely available public database meant as a resource for research on the immune response to SARS-CoV-2. Study-wide conclusions, independent of this receptor: How much clinical and demographic metadata was included differed by source and by participant, and the metadata was provided uncurated.

There are 16 amino acids in the CDR3, from cysteine to phenylalanine inclusive. Just the 48-base CDR3 DNA is kept, in frame starting at base 1. V is reduced by 3 bases and J by 0 bases, leaving a spacing of 13 bases between them. The germline V gene gives CDR1 as SGHDT and CDR2 as YYEEEE. Worth noting for this clone: This clone's antigen is unknown. No base-level quality is on record; no much larger clone is a single base apart.

The immunoSEQ Assay, a bias-controlled multiplex PCR, was used to amplify TCRbeta CDR3 regions from genomic DNA. As for how the authors treated the data: Within the assay, amplification of reference gene primers was used to estimate how many nucleated cells each sample contained. Sequence reads were collapsed and filtered to measure the absolute abundance of every unique TCRbeta CDR3 rearrangement. For each sample, productive Simpson clonality was calculated by taking the square root of Simpson's diversity index across productive rearrangements. TCRdb obtained this table from immuneACCESS and retained in-frame rearrangements with V and J assigned. These tables miss some clones; where compared with another copy, unresolved V genes account for less than half of the shortfall, and the remainder is unexplained. From that table come the V and J calls and clone size; the DNA was used to work out D and trimming. Counted in this sample were about 370,000 clones; roughly 90% of them appeared once. The ten largest clonotypes hold about 1.8% of the sample.

Participants in the prospective study were aged roughly 18 to 100 years, lived in 24 United States geographic areas, and enrolled through a virtual design. To assign participants to cohorts, the prospective study relied on clinical history that participants themselves reported in a screening survey and a study questionnaire. For ImmuneRACE Cohort 3, a participant was defined as recovered based on two consecutive negative NP/OP PCR tests, clearance by a healthcare professional, or resolution of symptoms. In the prospective study, whole blood, serum and a nasopharyngeal or oropharyngeal swab were collected from each participant by mobile phlebotomists. Over a roughly two-month period, participants in the prospective study had the option of providing additional blood draws and questionnaires. Before DNA extraction, prospective study blood samples were shipped either frozen or at room temperature.

Here the chain combines TRBV5-6 and TRBJ2-1; the best D guess is TRBD2, with 5 bases matching. Material: PBMCs or T cells enriched from blood (not recorded which). The source is a woman aged 25 to 39 who had recovered from COVID-19. The nucleotide sequence is given as TGTGCCAGCAGCTGGGCTAGCCTGAGCTCCTACAATGAGCAGTTCTTC. It codes for CASSWASLSSYNEQFF.